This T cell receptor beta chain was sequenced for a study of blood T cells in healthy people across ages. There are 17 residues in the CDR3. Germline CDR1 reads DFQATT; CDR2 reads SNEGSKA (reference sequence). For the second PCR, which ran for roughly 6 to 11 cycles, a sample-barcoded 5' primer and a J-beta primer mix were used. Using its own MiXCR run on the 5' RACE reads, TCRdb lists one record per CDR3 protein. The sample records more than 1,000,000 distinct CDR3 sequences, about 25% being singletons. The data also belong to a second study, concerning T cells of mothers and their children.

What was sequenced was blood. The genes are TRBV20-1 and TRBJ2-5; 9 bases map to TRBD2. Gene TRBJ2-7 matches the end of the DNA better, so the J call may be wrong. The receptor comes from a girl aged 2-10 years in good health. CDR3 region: CSAAGWVEGGRVREQYF. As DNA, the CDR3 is TGCAGTGCCGCGGGTTGGGTAGAGGGCGGGAGGGTTCGCGAGCAGTACTTC.